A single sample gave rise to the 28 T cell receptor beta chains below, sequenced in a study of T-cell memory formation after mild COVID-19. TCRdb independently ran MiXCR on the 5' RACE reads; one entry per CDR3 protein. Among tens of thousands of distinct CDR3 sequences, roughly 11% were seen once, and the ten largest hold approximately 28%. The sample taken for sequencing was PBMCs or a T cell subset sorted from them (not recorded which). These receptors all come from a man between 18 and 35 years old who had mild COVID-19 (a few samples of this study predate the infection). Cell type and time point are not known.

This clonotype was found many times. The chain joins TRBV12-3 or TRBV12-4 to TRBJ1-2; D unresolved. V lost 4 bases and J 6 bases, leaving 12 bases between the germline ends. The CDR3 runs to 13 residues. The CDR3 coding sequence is TGTGCCAGCAGTTCGATGGCAGGTCATGGCTACACCTTC. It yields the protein CASSSMAGHGYTF.

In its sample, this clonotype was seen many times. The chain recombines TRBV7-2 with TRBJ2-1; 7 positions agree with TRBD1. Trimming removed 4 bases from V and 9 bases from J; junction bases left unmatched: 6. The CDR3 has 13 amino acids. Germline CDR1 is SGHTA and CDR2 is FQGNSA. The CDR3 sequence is CASSYPRQGEQFF. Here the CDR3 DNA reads TGTGCCAGCAGCTACCCTCGACAGGGTGAGCAGTTCTTC.

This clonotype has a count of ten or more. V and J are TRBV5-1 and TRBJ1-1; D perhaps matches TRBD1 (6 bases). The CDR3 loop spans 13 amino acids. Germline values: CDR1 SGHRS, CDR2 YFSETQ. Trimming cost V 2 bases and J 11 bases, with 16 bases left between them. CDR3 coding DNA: TGCGCCAGCAGCTTACGGACAGCACAGTTGGCTTTCTTT. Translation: CASSLRTAQLAFF.

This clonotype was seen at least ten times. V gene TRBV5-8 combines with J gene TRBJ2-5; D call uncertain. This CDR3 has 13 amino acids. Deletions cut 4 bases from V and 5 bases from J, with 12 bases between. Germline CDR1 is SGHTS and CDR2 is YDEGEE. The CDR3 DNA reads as TGTGCCAGCAGCCGACACCTGGGGGAGACCCAGTACTTC. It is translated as CASSRHLGETQYF. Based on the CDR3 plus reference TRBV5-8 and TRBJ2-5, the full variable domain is EAGVTQSPTHLIKTRGQQATLRCSPISGHTSVYWYQQALGLGLQFLLWYDEGEERNRGNFPPRFSGRQFPNYSSELNVNALELEDSALYLCASSRHLGETQYFGPGTRLLVL.

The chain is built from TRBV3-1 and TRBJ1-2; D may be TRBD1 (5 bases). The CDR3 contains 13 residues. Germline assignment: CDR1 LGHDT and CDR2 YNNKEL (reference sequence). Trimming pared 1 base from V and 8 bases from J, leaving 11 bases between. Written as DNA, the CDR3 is TGTGCCAGCAGCCAAGGGCGGCAGGGCGGCTACACCTTC. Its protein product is CASSQGRQGGYTF.

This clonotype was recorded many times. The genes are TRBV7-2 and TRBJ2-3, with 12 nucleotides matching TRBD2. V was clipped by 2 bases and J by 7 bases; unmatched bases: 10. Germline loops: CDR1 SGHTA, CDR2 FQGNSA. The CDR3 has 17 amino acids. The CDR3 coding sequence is TGTGCCAGCAGCTTACAACCTAGCGGGGGGGCTTCAAATACGCAGTATTTT. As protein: CASSLQPSGGASNTQYF. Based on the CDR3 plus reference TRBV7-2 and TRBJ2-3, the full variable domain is GAGVSQSPSNKVTEKGKDVELRCDPISGHTALYWYRQSLGQGLEFLIYFQGNSAPDKSGLPSDRFSAERTGGSVSTLTIQRTQQEDSAVYLCASSLQPSGGASNTQYFGPGTRLTVL.

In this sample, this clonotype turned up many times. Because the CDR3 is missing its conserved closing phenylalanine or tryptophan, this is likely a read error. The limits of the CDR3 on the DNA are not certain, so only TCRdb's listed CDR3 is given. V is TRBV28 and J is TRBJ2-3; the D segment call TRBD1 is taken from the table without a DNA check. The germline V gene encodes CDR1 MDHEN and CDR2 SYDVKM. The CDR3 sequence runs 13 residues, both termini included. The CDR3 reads CASSPDSFWGLPS.

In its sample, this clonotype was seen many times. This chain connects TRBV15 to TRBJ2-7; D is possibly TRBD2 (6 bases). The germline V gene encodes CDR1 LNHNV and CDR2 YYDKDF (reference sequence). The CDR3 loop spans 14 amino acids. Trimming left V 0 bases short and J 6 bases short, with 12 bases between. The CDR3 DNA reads TGTGCCACCAGCAGAGAAGCGGGCCCCCTCGAGCAGTACGTC. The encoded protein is CATSREAGPLEQYV.

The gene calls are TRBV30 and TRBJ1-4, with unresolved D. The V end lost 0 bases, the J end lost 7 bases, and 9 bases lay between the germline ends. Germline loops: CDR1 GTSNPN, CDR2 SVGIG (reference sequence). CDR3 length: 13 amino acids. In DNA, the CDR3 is TGTGCCTGGAGTGTATCGGGCCTTGAAAAACTGTTTTTT. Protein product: CAWSVSGLEKLFF.

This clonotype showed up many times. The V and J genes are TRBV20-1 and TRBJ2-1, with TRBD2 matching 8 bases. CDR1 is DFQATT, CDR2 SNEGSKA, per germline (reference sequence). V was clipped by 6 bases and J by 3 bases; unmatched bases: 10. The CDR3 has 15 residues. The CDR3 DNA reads TGCAGTGCCGAGCCCCAGCGGGGGTACTACAATGAGCAGTTCTTC. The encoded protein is CSAEPQRGYYNEQFF.

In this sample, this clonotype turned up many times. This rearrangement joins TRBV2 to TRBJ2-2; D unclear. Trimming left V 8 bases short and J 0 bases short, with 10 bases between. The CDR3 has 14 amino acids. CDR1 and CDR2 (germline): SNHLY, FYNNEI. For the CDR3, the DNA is TGTGCCAGCGAGCCTTCGTCGAACACCGGGGAGCTGTTTTTT. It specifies CASEPSSNTGELFF.

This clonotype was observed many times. This CDR3 is CASSQDISGGWYEQYF. In nucleotides, the CDR3 is TGCGCCAGCAGCCAAGATATTAGCGGGGGTTGGTACGAGCAGTACTTC. This sequence joins TRBV4-3 and TRBJ2-7; 9 bases fit TRBD2. The CDR3 consists of 16 residues. CDR1 is LGHNA and CDR2 is YSLEER in the germline V gene. The junction had 7 bases not matched to a gene; V was cut back by 0 bases and J by 4 bases.

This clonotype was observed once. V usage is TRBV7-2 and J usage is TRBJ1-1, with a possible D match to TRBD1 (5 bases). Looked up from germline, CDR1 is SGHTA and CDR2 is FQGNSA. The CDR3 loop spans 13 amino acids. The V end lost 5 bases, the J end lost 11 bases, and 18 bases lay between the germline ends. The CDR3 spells CASSTLEGRGAFF. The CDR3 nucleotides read TGTGCCAGCAGCACCCTCGAGGGGCGGGGGGCTTTCTTT.

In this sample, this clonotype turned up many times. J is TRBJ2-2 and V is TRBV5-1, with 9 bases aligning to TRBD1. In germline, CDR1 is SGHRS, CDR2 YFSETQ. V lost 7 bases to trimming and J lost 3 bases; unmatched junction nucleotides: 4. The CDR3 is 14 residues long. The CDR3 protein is CASARQGDTGELFF. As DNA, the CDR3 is TGCGCCAGCGCCCGACAGGGGGACACCGGGGAGCTGTTTTTT.

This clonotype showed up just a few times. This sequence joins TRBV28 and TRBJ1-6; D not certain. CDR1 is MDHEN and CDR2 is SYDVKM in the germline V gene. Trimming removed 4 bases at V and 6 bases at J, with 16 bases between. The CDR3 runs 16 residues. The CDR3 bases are TGTGCCAGCAGTTCACCTAGGAGGGATTCTAATTCACCCCTCCACTTT. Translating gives CASSSPRRDSNSPLHF.

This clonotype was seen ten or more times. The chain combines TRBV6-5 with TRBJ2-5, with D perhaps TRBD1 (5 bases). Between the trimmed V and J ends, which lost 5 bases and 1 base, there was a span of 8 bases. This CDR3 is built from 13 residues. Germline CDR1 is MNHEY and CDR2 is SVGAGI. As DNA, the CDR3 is TGTGCCAGCAGTCGGACAACCCAAGAGACCCAGTACTTC. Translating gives CASSRTTQETQYF.

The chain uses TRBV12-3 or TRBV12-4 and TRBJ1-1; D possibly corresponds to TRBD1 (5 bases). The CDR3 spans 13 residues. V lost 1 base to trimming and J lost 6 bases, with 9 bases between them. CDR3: CASSLGGFAEAFF. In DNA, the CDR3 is TGTGCCAGCAGTTTAGGGGGCTTTGCTGAAGCTTTCTTT.

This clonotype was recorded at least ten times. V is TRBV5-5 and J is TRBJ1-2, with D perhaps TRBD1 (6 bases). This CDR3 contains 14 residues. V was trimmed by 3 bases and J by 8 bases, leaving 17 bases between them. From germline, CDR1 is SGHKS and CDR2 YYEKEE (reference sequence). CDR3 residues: CASSSEQGWRGYTF. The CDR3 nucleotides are TGTGCCAGCAGCTCGGAACAGGGATGGCGGGGCTACACCTTC.

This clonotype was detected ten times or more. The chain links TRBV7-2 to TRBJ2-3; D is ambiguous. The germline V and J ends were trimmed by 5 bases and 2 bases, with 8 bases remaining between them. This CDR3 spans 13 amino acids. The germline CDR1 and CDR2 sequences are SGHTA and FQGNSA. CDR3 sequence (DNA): TGTGCCAGCAGCCCGCTTTCCACAGATACGCAGTATTTT. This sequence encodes CASSPLSTDTQYF. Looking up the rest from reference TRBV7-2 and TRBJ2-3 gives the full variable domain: GAGVSQSPSNKVTEKGKDVELRCDPISGHTALYWYRQSLGQGLEFLIYFQGNSAPDKSGLPSDRFSAERTGGSVSTLTIQRTQQEDSAVYLCASSPLSTDTQYFGPGTRLTVL.

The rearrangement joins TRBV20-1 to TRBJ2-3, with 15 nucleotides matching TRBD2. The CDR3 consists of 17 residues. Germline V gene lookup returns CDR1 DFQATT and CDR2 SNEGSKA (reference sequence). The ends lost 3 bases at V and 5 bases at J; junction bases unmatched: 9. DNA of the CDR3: TGCAGTGCTAGCTCGGGACTAGCGGGGGGACCGGTAGATACGCAGTATTTT. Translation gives CSASSGLAGGPVDTQYF.

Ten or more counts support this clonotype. CDR3 sequence: CASSYSIQGGKAPLHF. CDR3 DNA sequence: TGTGCCAGCAGTTACTCGATACAGGGCGGGAAAGCACCCCTCCACTTT. The chain carries TRBV6-5 and TRBJ1-6; a possible D gene is TRBD1 (6 bases). The germline V and J ends were trimmed by 0 bases and 11 bases, with 17 bases remaining between them. In germline, CDR1 is MNHEY, CDR2 SVGAGI. This CDR3 is built from 16 residues.

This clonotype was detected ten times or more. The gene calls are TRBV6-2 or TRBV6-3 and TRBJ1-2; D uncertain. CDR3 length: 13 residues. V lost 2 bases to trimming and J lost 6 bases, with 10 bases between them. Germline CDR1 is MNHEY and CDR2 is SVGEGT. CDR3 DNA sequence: TGTGCCAGCAGTTACAGGGTTTACGATGGCTACACCTTC. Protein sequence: CASSYRVYDGYTF.

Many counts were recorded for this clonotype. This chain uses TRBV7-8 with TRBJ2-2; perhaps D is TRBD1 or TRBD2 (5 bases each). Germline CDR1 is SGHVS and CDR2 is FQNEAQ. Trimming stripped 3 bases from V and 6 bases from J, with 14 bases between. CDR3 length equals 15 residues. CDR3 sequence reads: CASSFQGVSAGELFF. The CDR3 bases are TGTGCCAGCAGCTTTCAGGGAGTGTCGGCCGGGGAGCTGTTTTTT.

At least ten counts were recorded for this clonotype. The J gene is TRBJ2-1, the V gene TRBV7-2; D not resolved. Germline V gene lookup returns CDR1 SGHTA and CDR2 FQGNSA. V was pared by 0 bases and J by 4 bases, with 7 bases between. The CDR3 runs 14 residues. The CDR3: CASSLAPRYNEQFF. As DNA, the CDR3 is TGTGCCAGCAGCTTAGCCCCCCGATACAATGAGCAGTTCTTC.

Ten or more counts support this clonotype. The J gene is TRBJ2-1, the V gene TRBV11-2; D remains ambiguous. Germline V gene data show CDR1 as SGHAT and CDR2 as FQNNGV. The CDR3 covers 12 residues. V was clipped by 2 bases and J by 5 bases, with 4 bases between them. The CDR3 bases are TGTGCCAGCAGCTTACGGGACAATGAGCAGTTCTTC. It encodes CASSLRDNEQFF.

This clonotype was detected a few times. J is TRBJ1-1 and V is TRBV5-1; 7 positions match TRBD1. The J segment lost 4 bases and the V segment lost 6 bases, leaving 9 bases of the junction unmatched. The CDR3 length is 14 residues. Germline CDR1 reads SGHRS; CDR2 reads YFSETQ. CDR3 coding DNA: TGCGCCAGCACTTATGAAGGGGGCTCCACTGAAGCTTTCTTT. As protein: CASTYEGGSTEAFF. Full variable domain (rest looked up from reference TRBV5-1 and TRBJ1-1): KAGVTQTPRYLIKTRGQQVTLSCSPISGHRSVSWYQQTPGQGLQFLFEYFSETQRNKGNFPGRFSGRQFSNSRSEMNVSTLELGDSALYLCASTYEGGSTEAFFGQGTRLTVV.

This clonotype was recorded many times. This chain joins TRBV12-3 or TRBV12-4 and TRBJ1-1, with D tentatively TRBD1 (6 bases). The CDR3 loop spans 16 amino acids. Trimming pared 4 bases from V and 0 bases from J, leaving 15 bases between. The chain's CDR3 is CASSYNGGLMNTEAFF. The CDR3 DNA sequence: TGTGCCAGCAGTTATAACGGGGGGCTAATGAACACTGAAGCTTTCTTT.

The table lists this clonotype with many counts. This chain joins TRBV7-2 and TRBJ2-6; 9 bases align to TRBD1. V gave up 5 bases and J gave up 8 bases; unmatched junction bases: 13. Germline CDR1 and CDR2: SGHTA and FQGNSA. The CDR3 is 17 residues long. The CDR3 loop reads CASSRQTGGGTTNVLTF. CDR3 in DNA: TGTGCCAGCAGCAGACAGACAGGGGGTGGAACCACCAACGTCCTGACTTTC. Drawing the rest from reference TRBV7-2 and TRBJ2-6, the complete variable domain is GAGVSQSPSNKVTEKGKDVELRCDPISGHTALYWYRQSLGQGLEFLIYFQGNSAPDKSGLPSDRFSAERTGGSVSTLTIQRTQQEDSAVYLCASSRQTGGGTTNVLTFGAGSRLTVL.